This record covers a single TCR beta chain. The table lists this clone with a few counts. It lacks a known antigen. No qualities accompany the bases; no much larger clone lies one base away. This entry comes from a study of T cells after posttransplantation cyclophosphamide (dated by TCRdb to 2016 to 2017). In terms of the full investigation: T cell repertoire reconstitution was tracked by TRB sequencing after myeloablative bone marrow transplantation in which posttransplantation cyclophosphamide was used as GVHD prophylaxis. Samples from about 35 PTCy-treated patients, along with samples from some 16 of their related bone marrow donors, underwent antigen receptor sequencing. Blood from all 34 PTCy patients with 1-year posttransplant specimens was subjected to TRB sequencing. TRB sequencing was also done on up to about 3 additional blood samples from 2 to 5.2 years after transplant in 3 patients, and on pretransplant blood from several patients. Because TRA and TRB clonality correlated tightly in about 9 samples, the subsequent TCR analyses were limited to TRB only. Public TRB sequences were searched against a database of over 3,000 sequences associated with responses to pathogens, tumor antigens, self-antigens and alloantigens. Paper-wide results and their limitations: At 1-2 months, donor-recipient similarity was low but rose over the first year, and the later blood repertoires were often dominated by donor CD8+ memory clones. Across under 50 patients, recipient CMV seropositivity and CMV reactivation were highly associated with TRB clonality; PTCy diversity was similar to CNI/methotrexate controls. The TRB repertoires of T cells infiltrating skin or the GI tract showed only limited overlap with the TRB repertoires found in blood.

A distance of 14 bases separates the germline ends of V and J, which lose 10 bases and 5 bases respectively. Based on the germline V gene (reference sequence), the CDR1 and CDR2 sequences are SSHAT and FNYEAQ. From its cysteine to its phenylalanine, the CDR3 spans 13 amino acids. Just the 39-base CDR3 DNA is kept, in frame starting at base 1. Peripheral blood samples were provided by related bone marrow donors on the day of marrow donation. Peripheral blood and bone marrow mononuclear cells were isolated by Ficoll-Hypaque density centrifugation and were cryopreserved. TRB sequencing used genomic DNA with the immunoSEQ assay at survey resolution or the hsTCRB kit. The original pipeline was this. The immunoSEQ software handled the initial read processing, while the LymphoSeq R package was used for the repertoire analyses. Clonality was calculated as 1 minus normalized Shannon entropy, and the Gini coefficient was also calculated for each TRB dataset. Phenotypes of unsorted samples were inferred by mapping TRB sequences from sorted subsets of the recipient or donor onto unsorted samples of the same recipient. The source is immuneACCESS, and TCRdb retained only in-frame sequences with V and J called. Part of the clones is not carried over; for the studies checked, unresolved V genes explain less than half of this, and the remainder is unexplained. V, J and clone size were drawn from that table, and D and trimming were deduced from the DNA. This sample gives roughly 70,000 clones in total; roughly 95% of them show up just once. The top ten clones comprise roughly 3% of the sample.

The sample consisted of PBMCs. The TCR comes from a young woman in good health and a related stem cell transplant donor. Recombination connected TRBV7-7 to TRBJ2-2; a tentative D call is TRBD2 (6 bases match). The DNA sequence is TGTGCCACCCCGGGACTTCAGACCGGGGAGCTGTTTTTT. Translation gives CATPGLQTGELFF.